Sequencing of this TCR beta chain was carried out in a study of cytomegalovirus exposure and HLA in healthy donors. Findings and caveats of the study: A previous analysis found most TCR beta V segments productive roughly 90% or roughly 30% of the time. A later analysis reported that several of the most significant clusters appeared to be linked to common viral pathogens, among them Epstein-Barr virus. By HLA locus, TCR association rates varied in a later analysis, with DRB1 showing the most and HLA-C the fewest.

The PCR had 60 Vbeta and 13 Jbeta primers. TCRdb's table, derived via immunoSEQ multiplex PCR, lists solely in-frame clones and lacks some. The sample has approximately 38,000 clones. The CDR3 runs 13 residues. Between the trimmed V and J ends, which lost 2 bases and 4 bases, there was a span of 9 bases. Germline V lookup: CDR1 SGHTS, CDR2 YDEGEE. Each of the donors was a healthy bone marrow donor. As for this clone: Its antigen is not known.

The specimen was PBMCs. The genes are TRBV5-8 and TRBJ1-1; D gene uncertain. The source of this sequence is a man aged 40-50 years in good health and CMV-seropositive. The CDR3: CASSFYKPTEAFF. DNA of the CDR3: TGTGCCAGCAGCTTTTATAAGCCCACTGAAGCTTTCTTT. Looking up the rest from reference TRBV5-8 and TRBJ1-1 gives the full variable domain: EAGVTQSPTHLIKTRGQQATLRCSPISGHTSVYWYQQALGLGLQFLLWYDEGEERNRGNFPPRFSGRQFPNYSSELNVNALELEDSALYLCASSFYKPTEAFFGQGTRLTVV.